This TCR beta chain was captured in a study of T cell repertoires and HLA-DP antigens. Overall study findings and caveats: A non-physiological HeLa system presented antigen to total CD4+ responders. Against one allele, clones undetected before culture averaged approximately 36%; against the other, roughly 50%.

On this clone: The antigen remains undetermined.

Germline values: CDR1 PRHDT, CDR2 FYEKMQ (reference sequence). The CDR3 has 14 amino acids. V shed 1 base and J 2 bases; nucleotides not matched to a gene: 2. Only in-frame clones appear in the TCRdb table, and some are missing; sequencing was by immunoSEQ multiplex PCR. This sample yields about 73,000 clones, of which just under 80% are seen a single time; 1.6% belongs to the top ten. Specimen: CD4+ T cells from PBMCs. The rearrangement links TRBV13 to TRBJ2-7; TRBD1 matches 7 bases. The receptor was derived from a man aged 55 to 70 in good health and CMV-seronegative. CDR3 sequence: CASSLARGTYEQYF. CDR3 bases: TGTGCCAGCAGCTTAGCCAGGGGGACCTACGAGCAGTACTTC.